Included here is one TCR beta chain sequence, with context. The antigen is not known. The study based diagnoses on clinical symptoms, serum thyroxine and TRAb, thyroid ultrasound and orbital computed tomography. The data stem from a study of T cells in Graves' hyperthyroidism and ophthalmopathy. It was RNA transcripts that yielded the amplified TCR beta CDR3 regions. A first-round RT-PCR of the TCR CDR3 used the HTBI primer set. TCRdb passed the multiplex PCR reads through MiXCR, listing each CDR3 protein once. In the table there are a few hundred thousand distinct CDR3 sequences, 17% of which are singletons. V lost 5 bases, J lost 4 bases, and 6 bases stayed unmatched. Germline loops: CDR1 DFQATT, CDR2 SNEGSKA (reference sequence). This CDR3 contains 14 residues. Study conclusions and caveats: The model made its ophthalmopathy prediction, and onset followed a median approximately six months later. Blood also contained most expanded thyroid clonotypes above 0.001.

The material sequenced was blood. The clonotype comes from a woman aged 18-29 years with Graves' ophthalmopathy. The chain is built from TRBV20-1 and TRBJ2-1, with 9 nucleotides matching TRBD2. CDR3 residues: CSAYNSGSYNEQFF. The CDR3 bases are TGCAGTGCTTATAATAGCGGGAGTTACAATGAGCAGTTCTTC.